This T cell receptor (beta chain) was recorded in a study of T cell responses to AZD1222 COVID-19 vaccine. Measured with immunoSEQ multiplex PCR; TCRdb has only the in-frame clones, and not every one. The sample has about 190,000 clones, around 87% seen once; the top ten hold under 3.5%. Regarding the study as a whole: Sampling captured repertoires only after the peak T cell response. The reported proportion of spike-specific TCRs targeting unmutated variant regions was nearly half.

This CDR3 has 15 amino acids. Germline lookup yields CDR1 SGHRS and CDR2 YFSETQ. The V gene end was trimmed by 3 bases and the J gene end by 7 bases; junction bases not matched to a gene: 12. This clone has a handful of counts. The antigen is not known. This sequence originates from an adult in good health. The V call is TRBV5-1, the J call TRBJ2-7; 8 nucleotides agree with TRBD1. This specimen was peripheral blood, taken on day 0 of MenACWY control vaccination. The CDR3 reads CASSSSQGAVGEQYF. CDR3 sequence (DNA): TGCGCCAGCAGCTCATCTCAGGGGGCGGTTGGAGAGCAGTACTTC.